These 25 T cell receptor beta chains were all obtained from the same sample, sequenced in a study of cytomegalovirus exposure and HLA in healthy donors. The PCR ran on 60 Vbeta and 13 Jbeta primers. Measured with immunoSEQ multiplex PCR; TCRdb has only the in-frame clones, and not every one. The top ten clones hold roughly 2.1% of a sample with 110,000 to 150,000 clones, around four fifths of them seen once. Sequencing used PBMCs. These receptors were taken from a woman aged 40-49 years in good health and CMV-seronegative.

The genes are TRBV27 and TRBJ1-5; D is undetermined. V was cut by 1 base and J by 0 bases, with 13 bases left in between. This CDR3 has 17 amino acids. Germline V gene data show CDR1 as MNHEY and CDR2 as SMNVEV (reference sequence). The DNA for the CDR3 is TGTGCCAGCAGTTTATTCGGCGGCAGAAATAGCAATCAGCCCCAGCATTTT. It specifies CASSLFGGRNSNQPQHF.

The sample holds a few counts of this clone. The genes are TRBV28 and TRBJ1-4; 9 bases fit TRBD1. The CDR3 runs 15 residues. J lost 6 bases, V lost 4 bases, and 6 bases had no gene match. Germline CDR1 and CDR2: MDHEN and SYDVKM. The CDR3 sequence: CASSSSGTGHEKLFF. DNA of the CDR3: TGTGCCAGCAGTTCGTCCGGGACAGGGCATGAAAAACTGTTTTTT.

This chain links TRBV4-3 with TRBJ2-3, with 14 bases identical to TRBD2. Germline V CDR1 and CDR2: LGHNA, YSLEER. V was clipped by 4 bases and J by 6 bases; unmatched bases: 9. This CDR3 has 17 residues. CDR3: CASSPRLAGGPGDTQYF. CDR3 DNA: TGCGCCAGCAGCCCGCGACTAGCGGGAGGGCCAGGGGATACGCAGTATTTT.

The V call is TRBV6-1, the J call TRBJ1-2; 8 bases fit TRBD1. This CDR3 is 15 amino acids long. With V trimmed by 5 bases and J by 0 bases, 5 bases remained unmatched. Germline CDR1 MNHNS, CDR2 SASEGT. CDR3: CASSSRQGTNYGYTF. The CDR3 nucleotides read TGTGCCAGCAGTTCTAGACAGGGGACTAACTATGGCTACACCTTC.

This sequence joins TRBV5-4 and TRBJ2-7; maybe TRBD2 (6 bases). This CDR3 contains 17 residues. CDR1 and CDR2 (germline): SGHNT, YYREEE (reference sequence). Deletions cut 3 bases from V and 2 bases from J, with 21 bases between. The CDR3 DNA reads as TGTGCCAGCAGCTCTAGATCGATTGTTGGAGGGACCTACGAGCAGTACTTC. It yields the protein CASSSRSIVGGTYEQYF.

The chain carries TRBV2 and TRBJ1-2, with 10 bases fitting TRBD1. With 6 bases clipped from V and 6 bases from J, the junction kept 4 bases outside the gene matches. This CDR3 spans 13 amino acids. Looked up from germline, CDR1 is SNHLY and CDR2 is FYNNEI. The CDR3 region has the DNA TGTGCCAGCAGCGACAGGGGGCGTGATGGCTACACCTTC. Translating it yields CASSDRGRDGYTF.

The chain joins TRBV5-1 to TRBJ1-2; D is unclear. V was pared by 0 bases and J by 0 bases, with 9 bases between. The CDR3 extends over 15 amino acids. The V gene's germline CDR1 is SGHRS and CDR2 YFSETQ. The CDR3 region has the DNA TGCGCCAGCAGCTTGGGCGGAGGGCCTAACTATGGCTACACCTTC. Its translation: CASSLGGGPNYGYTF.

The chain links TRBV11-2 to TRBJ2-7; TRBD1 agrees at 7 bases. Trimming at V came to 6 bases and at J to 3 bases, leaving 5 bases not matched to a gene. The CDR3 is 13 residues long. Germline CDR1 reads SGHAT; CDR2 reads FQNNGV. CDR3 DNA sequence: TGTGCCAGCAGGCCAGGGGGTATCTACGAGCAGTACTTC. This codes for CASRPGGIYEQYF.

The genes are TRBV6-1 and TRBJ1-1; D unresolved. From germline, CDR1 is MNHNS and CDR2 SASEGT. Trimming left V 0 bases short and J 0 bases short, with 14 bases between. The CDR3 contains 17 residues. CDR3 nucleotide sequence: TGTGCCAGCAGTGAAGCGATTGGGCGAACGGTGAACACTGAAGCTTTCTTT. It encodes CASSEAIGRTVNTEAFF.

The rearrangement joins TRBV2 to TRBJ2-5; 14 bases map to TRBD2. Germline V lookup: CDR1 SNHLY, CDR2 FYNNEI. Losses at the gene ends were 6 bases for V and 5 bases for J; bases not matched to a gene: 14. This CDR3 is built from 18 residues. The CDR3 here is CASSSGLAGVGLGETQYF. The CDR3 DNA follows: TGTGCCAGCAGCTCGGGACTAGCGGGAGTTGGGTTGGGGGAGACCCAGTACTTC.

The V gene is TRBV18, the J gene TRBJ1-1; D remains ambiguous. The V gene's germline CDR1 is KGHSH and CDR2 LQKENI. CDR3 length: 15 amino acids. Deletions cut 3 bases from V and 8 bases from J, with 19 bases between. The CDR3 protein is CASSPNSHWAAEAFF. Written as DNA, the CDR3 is TGTGCCAGCTCACCGAACAGCCATTGGGCTGCCGAAGCTTTCTTT.

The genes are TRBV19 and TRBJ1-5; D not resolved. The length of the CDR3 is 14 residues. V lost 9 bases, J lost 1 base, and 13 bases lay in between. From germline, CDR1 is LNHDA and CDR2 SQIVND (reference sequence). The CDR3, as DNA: TGTGCCAGCAGGAGGGCGATGAGCAATCAGCCCCAGCATTTT. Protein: CASRRAMSNQPQHF.

The CDR3 protein is CASSDRLRTSGNTEAFF. CDR3 DNA: TGTGCCAGCAGTGACCGACTGAGGACCAGCGGGAACACTGAAGCTTTCTTT. The J gene is TRBJ1-1, the V gene TRBV6-1; D call uncertain. There are 17 residues in the CDR3. V lost 3 bases to trimming and J lost 1 base, with 18 bases between them. CDR1 is MNHNS, CDR2 SASEGT, per germline.

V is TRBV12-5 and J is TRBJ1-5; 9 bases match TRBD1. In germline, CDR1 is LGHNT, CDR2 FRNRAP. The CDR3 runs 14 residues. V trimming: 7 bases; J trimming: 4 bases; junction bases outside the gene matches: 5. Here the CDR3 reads CASEGQGHNQPQHF. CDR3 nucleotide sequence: TGTGCTAGTGAGGGACAGGGACATAATCAGCCCCAGCATTTT.

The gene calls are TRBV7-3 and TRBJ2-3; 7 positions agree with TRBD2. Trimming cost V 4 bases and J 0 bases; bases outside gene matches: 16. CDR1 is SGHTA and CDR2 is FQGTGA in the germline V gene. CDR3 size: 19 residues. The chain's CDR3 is CASSSWGGNSGLSTDTQYF. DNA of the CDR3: TGTGCCAGCAGCTCCTGGGGGGGTAATAGCGGGCTCAGCACAGATACGCAGTATTTT.

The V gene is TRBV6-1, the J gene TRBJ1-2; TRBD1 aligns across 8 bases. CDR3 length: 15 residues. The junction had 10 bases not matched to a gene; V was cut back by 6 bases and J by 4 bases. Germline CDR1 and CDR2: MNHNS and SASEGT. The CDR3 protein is CASSQSTGVGYGYTF. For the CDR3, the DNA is TGTGCCAGCAGCCAATCGACAGGGGTGGGCTATGGCTACACCTTC.

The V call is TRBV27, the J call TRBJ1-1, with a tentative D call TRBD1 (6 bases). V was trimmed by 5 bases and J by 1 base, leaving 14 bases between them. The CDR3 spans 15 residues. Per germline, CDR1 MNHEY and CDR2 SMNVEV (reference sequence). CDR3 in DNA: TGTGCCAGCAGTCCAGGGGCGCGAACGAACACTGAAGCTTTCTTT. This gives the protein CASSPGARTNTEAFF.

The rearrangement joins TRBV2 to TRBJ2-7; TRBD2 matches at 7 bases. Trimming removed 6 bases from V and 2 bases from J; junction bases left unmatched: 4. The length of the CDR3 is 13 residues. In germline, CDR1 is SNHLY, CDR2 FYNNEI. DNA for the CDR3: TGTGCCAGCAGGCAAGCGGGACCCTACGAGCAGTACTTC. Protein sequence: CASRQAGPYEQYF.

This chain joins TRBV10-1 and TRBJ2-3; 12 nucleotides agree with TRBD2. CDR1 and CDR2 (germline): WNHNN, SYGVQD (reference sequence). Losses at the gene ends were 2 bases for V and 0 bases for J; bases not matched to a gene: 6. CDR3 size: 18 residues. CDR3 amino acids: CASSEKAGTSGSTDTQYF. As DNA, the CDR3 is TGCGCCAGCAGTGAGAAAGCTGGGACTAGCGGGAGCACAGATACGCAGTATTTT.

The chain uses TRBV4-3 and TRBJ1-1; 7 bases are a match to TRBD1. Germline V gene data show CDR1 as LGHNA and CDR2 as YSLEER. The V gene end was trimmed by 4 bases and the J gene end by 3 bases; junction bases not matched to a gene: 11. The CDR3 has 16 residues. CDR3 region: CASSPQATGAHTEAFF. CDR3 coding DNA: TGCGCCAGCAGCCCTCAGGCCACAGGGGCTCACACTGAAGCTTTCTTT.

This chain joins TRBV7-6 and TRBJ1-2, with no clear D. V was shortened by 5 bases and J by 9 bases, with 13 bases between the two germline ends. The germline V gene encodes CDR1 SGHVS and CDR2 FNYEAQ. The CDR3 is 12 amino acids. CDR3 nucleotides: TGTGCCAGCAGCCCCTTAACATATCGCTACACCTTC. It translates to CASSPLTYRYTF.

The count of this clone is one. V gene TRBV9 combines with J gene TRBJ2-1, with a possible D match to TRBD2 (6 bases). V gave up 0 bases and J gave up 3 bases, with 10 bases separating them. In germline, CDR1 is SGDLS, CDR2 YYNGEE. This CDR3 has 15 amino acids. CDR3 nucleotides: TGTGCCAGCAGCGTAGACGGGAGCGACTACAATGAGCAGTTCTTC. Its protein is CASSVDGSDYNEQFF.

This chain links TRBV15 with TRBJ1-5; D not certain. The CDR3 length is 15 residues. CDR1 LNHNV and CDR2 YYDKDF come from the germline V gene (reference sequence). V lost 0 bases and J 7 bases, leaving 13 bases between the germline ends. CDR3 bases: TGTGCCACCAGCAGAGATGGCAGATCATTGCAGCCCCAGCATTTT. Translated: CATSRDGRSLQPQHF.

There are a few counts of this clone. The CDR3 nucleotides read TGCGCCAGCAGCTTGGGGTTTGTCACGACAGGGGGTCGGTACGAGCAGTACTTC. It encodes CASSLGFVTTGGRYEQYF. The chain has TRBV5-1 and TRBJ2-7; 9 bases align to TRBD1. The germline V gene has CDR1 SGHRS and CDR2 YFSETQ. The CDR3 is 18 amino acids. Trimming at V came to 0 bases and at J to 4 bases, leaving 14 bases not matched to a gene.

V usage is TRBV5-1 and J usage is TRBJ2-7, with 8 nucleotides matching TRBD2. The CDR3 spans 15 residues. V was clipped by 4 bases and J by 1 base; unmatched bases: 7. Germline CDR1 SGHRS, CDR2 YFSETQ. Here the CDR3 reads CASSPSGGRSYEQYF. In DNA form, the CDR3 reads TGCGCCAGCAGCCCCTCTGGCGGGAGGTCCTACGAGCAGTACTTC. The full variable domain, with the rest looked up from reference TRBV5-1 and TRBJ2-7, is KAGVTQTPRYLIKTRGQQVTLSCSPISGHRSVSWYQQTPGQGLQFLFEYFSETQRNKGNFPGRFSGRQFSNSRSEMNVSTLELGDSALYLCASSPSGGRSYEQYFGPGTRLTVT.